Listed below are T cell receptor beta chains from one sample, sequenced in a study of blood T cell repertoires in COVID-19. Profiling relied on immunoSEQ multiplex PCR, and the TCRdb table lists in-frame clones only, not all of them. Of some 140,000 clones listed, around 84% were seen once; the top ten hold under 2%. Source material: peripheral blood. These receptor sequences come from a man older than 75 with acute or convalescent COVID-19. Each CDR3 is given with its conserved first and last residue. Fields, in order: V gene, CDR3 protein.

V gene: TRBV5-1
CDR3 protein: CASSLGRTGQETQYF

V gene: TRBV2
CDR3 protein: CASRLQIYGYTF

V gene: TRBV5-4
CDR3 protein: CASSLGLAGGREQYF

V gene: TRBV27
CDR3 protein: CASSLGRGGNQPQHF

V gene: TRBV28
CDR3 protein: CASSLGTEHNYGYTF

V gene: TRBV6-1
CDR3 protein: CASSLQGETEAFF

V gene: TRBV6-5
CDR3 protein: CASSYGTGKTDTQYF

V gene: TRBV4-1
CDR3 protein: CASTDLRPNSPLHF

V gene: TRBV5-1
CDR3 protein: CASSLAGGIADTQYF

V gene: TRBV24-1
CDR3 protein: CATSDSGTDGAFF

V gene: TRBV6-2/TRBV6-3
CDR3 protein: CASSTNTGELFF

V gene: TRBV4-2
CDR3 protein: CASSQGGQRNTEAFF

V gene: TRBV5-1
CDR3 protein: CASSLEGVSTGELFF

V gene: TRBV4-3
CDR3 protein: CASSQDRGTAYGYTF

V gene: TRBV2
CDR3 protein: CASRLTGYNEQFF

V gene: TRBV6-5
CDR3 protein: CASSYRTAQETQYF

V gene: TRBV28
CDR3 protein: CASSPPGGNQPQHF

V gene: TRBV7-6
CDR3 protein: CASSYYPGQADYGYTF

V gene: TRBV6-5
CDR3 protein: CASSYSSGQEQFF

V gene: TRBV2
CDR3 protein: CASKTGPDTEAFF

V gene: TRBV24-1
CDR3 protein: CATLDRVRQPQHF

V gene: TRBV6-1
CDR3 protein: CASSDWSALNYNEQFF

V gene: TRBV7-9
CDR3 protein: CASSAGDWTGEQYF

V gene: TRBV19
CDR3 protein: CASSTYRGIMYNEQFF

V gene: TRBV5-8
CDR3 protein: CASHTGQNTGELFF

V gene: TRBV3-1/TRBV3-2
CDR3 protein: CASSLEGGNEQFF

V gene: TRBV6-1
CDR3 protein: CASSEQGALYNSPLHF

V gene: TRBV10-1
CDR3 protein: CASSPTGTRGQETQYF

V gene: TRBV7-8
CDR3 protein: CASSLYGLQEQYF

V gene: TRBV19
CDR3 protein: CASSMAGQGNSPLHF

V gene: TRBV3-1/TRBV3-2
CDR3 protein: CASSPPELQETQYF

V gene: TRBV19
CDR3 protein: CASSISDLARNEQFF

V gene: TRBV9
CDR3 protein: CASSVMPGNTGELFF

V gene: TRBV2
CDR3 protein: CASIWGQGNEKLFF

V gene: TRBV5-1
CDR3 protein: CASSLGDWDRNTEAFF

V gene: TRBV7-8
CDR3 protein: CASKPGGAEDTQYF

V gene: TRBV24-1
CDR3 protein: CATEGGSGNTIYF

V gene: TRBV5-1
CDR3 protein: CASSLAGNTGELFF

V gene: TRBV10-3
CDR3 protein: CAIGDTTNYGYTF

V gene: TRBV11-2
CDR3 protein: CATGLANEQFF

V gene: TRBV5-4
CDR3 protein: CASSPQGSSNSPLHF

V gene: TRBV2
CDR3 protein: CASYLRGLQETQYF

V gene: TRBV6-5
CDR3 protein: CASSYISRRKEGTQYF

V gene: TRBV6-2/TRBV6-3
CDR3 protein: CASSRTGGREIGYF

V gene: TRBV9
CDR3 protein: CASSVLASGSGELFF

V gene: TRBV4-1
CDR3 protein: CASSQGGTPRGSEQYF

V gene: TRBV12-3/TRBV12-4
CDR3 protein: CASSTDSPEAFF

V gene: TRBV3-1/TRBV3-2
CDR3 protein: CASSPPGRHLPGYTF

V gene: TRBV5-4
CDR3 protein: CASSLRLAGAYETQYF

V gene: TRBV11-1
CDR3 protein: CASSPEAEGEKLFF

V gene: TRBV7-2
CDR3 protein: CASSLSPGSLSSVYGYTF

V gene: TRBV5-1
CDR3 protein: CASSLGVVRGTDTQYF

V gene: TRBV2
CDR3 protein: CASSLAGNYGYTF

V gene: TRBV5-1
CDR3 protein: CASSRASVGGNTQYF

V gene: TRBV5-5
CDR3 protein: CASISTGGSDTQYF

V gene: TRBV11-2
CDR3 protein: CASSFRGGQETQYF

V gene: TRBV6-5
CDR3 protein: CASRGGSGQPQHF

V gene: TRBV3-1/TRBV3-2
CDR3 protein: CASSPRDRSAHNEQFF

V gene: TRBV18
CDR3 protein: CASSPPSRAGELFF

V gene: TRBV4-1
CDR3 protein: CASSRDRGAKNIQYF